Reported below is one TCR beta chain. Its antigen is unknown. The record originates from a study of T cell responses to AZD1222 COVID-19 vaccine. Trimming took 2 bases from V and 5 from J, leaving 18 bases between them. CDR1 SEHNR and CDR2 FQNEAQ come from the germline V gene (reference sequence). CDR3 length equals 17 residues. Study results and limitations: The breadth and depth of Spike-specific TCRs increased once two AZD1222 doses had been given. All repertoire sampling was performed exclusively after the peak T cell response.

Clones were sequenced by immunoSEQ multiplex PCR, and TCRdb holds only the in-frame ones, with some missing. The sample yields about 120,000 clones, roughly nine tenths seen once. The chain carries TRBV7-9 and TRBJ1-4; a weak D match, TRBD1 (5 bases). This clonotype was obtained from an adult in good health. The source material was peripheral blood, sampled on day 0 of AZD1222 vaccination. Written as DNA, the CDR3 is TGTGCCAGCAGCTTAAGGGGCCTACAGTTCTCAAATGAAAAACTGTTTTTT. Encoded protein: CASSLRGLQFSNEKLFF.